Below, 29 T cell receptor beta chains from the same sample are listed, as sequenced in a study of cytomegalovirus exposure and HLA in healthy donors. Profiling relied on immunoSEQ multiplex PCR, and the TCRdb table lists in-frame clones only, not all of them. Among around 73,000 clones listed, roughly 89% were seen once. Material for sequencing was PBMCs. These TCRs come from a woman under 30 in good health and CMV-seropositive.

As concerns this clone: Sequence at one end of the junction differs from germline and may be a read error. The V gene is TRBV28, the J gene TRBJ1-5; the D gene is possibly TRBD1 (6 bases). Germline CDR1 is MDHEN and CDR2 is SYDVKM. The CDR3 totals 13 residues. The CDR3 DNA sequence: TGTGCCAGCGGTTTCAGGGGTCCTCAGCCCCAGCATTTT. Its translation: CASGFRGPQPQHF. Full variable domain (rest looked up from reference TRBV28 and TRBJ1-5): DVKVTQSSRYLVKRTGEKVFLECVQDMDHENMFWYRQDPGLGLRLIYFSYDVKMKEKGDIPEGYSVSREKKERFSLILESASTNQTSMYLCASGFRGPQPQHFGDGTRLSIL.

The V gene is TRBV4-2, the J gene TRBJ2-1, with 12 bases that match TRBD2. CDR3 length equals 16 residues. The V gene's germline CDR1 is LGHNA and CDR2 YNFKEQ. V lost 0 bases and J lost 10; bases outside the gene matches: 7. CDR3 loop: CASSQDLAGGPKEQFF. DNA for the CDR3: TGTGCCAGCAGCCAAGACCTAGCGGGAGGGCCAAAAGAGCAGTTCTTC.

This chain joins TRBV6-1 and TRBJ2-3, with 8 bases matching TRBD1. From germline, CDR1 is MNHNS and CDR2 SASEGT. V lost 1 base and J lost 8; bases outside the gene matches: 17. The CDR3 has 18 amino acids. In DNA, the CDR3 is TGTGCCAGCAGTGAAGAGCTGGAAAACAGGGGGTTTTTTGCTACGCAGTATTTT. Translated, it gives CASSEELENRGFFATQYF.

The CDR3 DNA follows: TGCGCCAGCAGTGAGTCGGGTCGGGGGGATGAGCAGTTCTTC. It yields the protein CASSESGRGDEQFF. The genes are TRBV10-1 and TRBJ2-1, with 7 bases aligning to TRBD2. CDR1 is WNHNN and CDR2 is SYGVQD in the germline V gene (reference sequence). The CDR3 contains 14 residues. Germline trimming cut 0 bases from V and 8 bases from J; bases unmatched to any gene: 4.

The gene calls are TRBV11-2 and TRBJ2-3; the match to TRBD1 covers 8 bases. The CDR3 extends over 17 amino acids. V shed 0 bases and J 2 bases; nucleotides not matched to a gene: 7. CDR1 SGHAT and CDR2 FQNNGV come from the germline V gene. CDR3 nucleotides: TGTGCCAGCAGCTTAGACACTTGGACAGGGTACACAGATACGCAGTATTTT. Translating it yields CASSLDTWTGYTDTQYF.

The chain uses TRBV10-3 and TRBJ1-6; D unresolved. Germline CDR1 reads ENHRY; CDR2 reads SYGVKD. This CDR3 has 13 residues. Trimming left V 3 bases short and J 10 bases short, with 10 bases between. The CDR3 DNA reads TGTGCCATCAGTGACAGTCCCAGATCACCCCTCCACTTT. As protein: CAISDSPRSPLHF.

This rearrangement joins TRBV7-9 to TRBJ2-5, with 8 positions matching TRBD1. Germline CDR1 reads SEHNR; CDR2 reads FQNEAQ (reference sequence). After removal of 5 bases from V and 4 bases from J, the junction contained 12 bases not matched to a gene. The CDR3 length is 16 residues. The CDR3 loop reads CASSTTQDRVRETQYF. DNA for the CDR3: TGTGCCAGCAGCACTACCCAGGACAGGGTAAGAGAGACCCAGTACTTC. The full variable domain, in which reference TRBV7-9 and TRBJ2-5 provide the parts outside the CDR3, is DTGVSQNPRHKITKRGQNVTFRCDPISEHNRLYWYRQTLGQGPEFLTYFQNEAQLEKSRLLSDRFSAERPKGSFSTLEIQRTEQGDSAMYLCASSTTQDRVRETQYFGPGTRLLVL.

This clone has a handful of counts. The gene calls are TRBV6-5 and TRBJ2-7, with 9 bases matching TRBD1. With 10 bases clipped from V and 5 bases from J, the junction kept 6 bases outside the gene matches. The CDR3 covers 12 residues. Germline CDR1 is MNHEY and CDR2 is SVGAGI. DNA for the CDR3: TGTGCCACCGCGACAGGGGGTCACGAGCAGTACTTC. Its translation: CATATGGHEQYF.

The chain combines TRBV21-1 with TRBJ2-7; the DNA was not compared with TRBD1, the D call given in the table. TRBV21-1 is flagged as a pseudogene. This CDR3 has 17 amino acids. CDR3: CASTRDRTDPTGYEQYF. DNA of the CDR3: TGTGCCAGCACCAGGGATCGAACTGATCCGACGGGCTACGAGCAGTACTTC.

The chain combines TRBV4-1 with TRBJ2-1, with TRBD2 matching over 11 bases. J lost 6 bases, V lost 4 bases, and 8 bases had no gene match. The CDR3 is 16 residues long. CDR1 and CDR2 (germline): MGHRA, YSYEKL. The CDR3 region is CASSPTTSGGPNEQFF. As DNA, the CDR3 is TGCGCCAGCAGCCCAACCACTAGCGGGGGCCCCAATGAGCAGTTCTTC.

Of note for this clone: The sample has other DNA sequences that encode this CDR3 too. The CDR3 region is CASSLQPGLAASGVEQYF. The CDR3 bases are TGTGCCAGCAGTCTTCAACCGGGACTAGCGGCAAGTGGGGTCGAGCAGTACTTC. The V call is TRBV28, the J call TRBJ2-7; the match to TRBD2 covers 11 bases. V was clipped by 5 bases and J by 6 bases; unmatched bases: 18. Germline V lookup: CDR1 MDHEN, CDR2 SYDVKM. CDR3 length: 18 amino acids.

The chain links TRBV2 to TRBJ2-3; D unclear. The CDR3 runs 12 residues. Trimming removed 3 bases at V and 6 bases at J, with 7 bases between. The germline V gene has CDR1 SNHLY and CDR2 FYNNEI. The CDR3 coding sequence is TGTGCCAGCAGTGATAACGGGGATACGCAGTATTTT. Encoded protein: CASSDNGDTQYF.

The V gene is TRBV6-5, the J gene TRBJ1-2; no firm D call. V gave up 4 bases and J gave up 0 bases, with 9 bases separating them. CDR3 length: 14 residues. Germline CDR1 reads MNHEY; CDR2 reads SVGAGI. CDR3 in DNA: TGTGCCAGCAGTTTGCAGGCAGCTAACTATGGCTACACCTTC. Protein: CASSLQAANYGYTF.

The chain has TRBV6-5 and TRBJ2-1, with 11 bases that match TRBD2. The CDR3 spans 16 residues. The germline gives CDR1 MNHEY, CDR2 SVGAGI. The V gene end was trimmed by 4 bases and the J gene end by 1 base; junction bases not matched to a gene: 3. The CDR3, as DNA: TGTGCCAGCAGTTTGACTAGCGGGGCTTCCTACAATGAGCAGTTCTTC. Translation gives CASSLTSGASYNEQFF.

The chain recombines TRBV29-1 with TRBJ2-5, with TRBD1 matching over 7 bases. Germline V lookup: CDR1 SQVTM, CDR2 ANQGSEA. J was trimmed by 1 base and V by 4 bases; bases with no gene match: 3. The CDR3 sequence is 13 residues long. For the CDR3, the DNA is TGCAGCGTTGTAGGGGGCATCCAAGAGACCCAGTACTTC. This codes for CSVVGGIQETQYF.

CDR3 in DNA: TGTGCCAGCAGCAGAACCGGGACTAGCAATGAGCAGTTCTTC. Translating gives CASSRTGTSNEQFF. This chain connects TRBV7-9 to TRBJ2-1; the match to TRBD2 covers 8 bases. The CDR3 length is 14 residues. CDR1 is SEHNR, CDR2 FQNEAQ, per germline (reference sequence). V shed 5 bases, J shed 6 bases, and the junction held 6 bases outside the gene matches.

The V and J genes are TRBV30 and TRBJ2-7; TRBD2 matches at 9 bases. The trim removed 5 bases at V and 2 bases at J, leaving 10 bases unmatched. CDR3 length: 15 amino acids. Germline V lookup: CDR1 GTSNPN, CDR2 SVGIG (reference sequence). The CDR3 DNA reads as TGTGCCTGGCAGAGGGCGGGGGGGATTCCCTACGAGCAGTACTTC. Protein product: CAWQRAGGIPYEQYF.

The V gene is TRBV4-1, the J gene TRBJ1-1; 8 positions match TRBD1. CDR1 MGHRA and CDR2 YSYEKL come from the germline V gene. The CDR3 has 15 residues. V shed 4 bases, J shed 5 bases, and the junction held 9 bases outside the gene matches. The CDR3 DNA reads TGCGCCAGCAGCCGCCAAGGACAGGGTGGAACTGAAGCTTTCTTT. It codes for CASSRQGQGGTEAFF.

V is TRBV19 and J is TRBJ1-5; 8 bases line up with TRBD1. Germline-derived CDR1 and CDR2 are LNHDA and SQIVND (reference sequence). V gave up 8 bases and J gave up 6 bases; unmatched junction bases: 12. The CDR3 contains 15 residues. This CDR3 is CASLVQGASGQPQHF. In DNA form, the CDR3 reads TGTGCCAGTTTGGTGCAGGGGGCTTCGGGTCAGCCCCAGCATTTT. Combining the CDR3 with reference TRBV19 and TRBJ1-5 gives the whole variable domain DGGITQSPKYLFRKEGQNVTLSCEQNLNHDAMYWYRQDPGQGLRLIYYSQIVNDFQKGDIAEGYSVSREKKESFPLTVTSAQKNPTAFYLCASLVQGASGQPQHFGDGTRLSIL.

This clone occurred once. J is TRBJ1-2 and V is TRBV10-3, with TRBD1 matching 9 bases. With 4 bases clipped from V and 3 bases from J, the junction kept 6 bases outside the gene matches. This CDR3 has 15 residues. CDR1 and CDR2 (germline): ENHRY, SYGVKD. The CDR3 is CAISAQGQGYYGYTF. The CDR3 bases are TGTGCCATCAGTGCCCAGGGACAGGGTTACTATGGCTACACCTTC.

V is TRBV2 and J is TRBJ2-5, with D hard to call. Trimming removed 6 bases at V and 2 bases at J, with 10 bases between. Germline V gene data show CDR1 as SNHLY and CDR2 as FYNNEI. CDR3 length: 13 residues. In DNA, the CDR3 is TGTGCCAGCAGGTACAGTTTACAAGAGACCCAGTACTTC. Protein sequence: CASRYSLQETQYF.

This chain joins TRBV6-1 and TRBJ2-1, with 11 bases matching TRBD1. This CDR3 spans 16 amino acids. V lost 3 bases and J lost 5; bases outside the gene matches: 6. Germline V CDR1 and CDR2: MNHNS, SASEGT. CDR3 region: CASSDWTGGKNNEQFF. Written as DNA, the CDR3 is TGTGCCAGCAGTGACTGGACAGGGGGCAAAAACAATGAGCAGTTCTTC.

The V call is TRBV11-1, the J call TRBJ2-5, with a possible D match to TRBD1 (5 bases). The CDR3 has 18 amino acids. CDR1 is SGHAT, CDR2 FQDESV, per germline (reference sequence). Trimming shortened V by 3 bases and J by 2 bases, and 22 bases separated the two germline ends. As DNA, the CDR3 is TGTGCCAGCAGCTTGTTAGGGGTAGGCGACCTTAAACAAGAGACCCAGTACTTC. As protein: CASSLLGVGDLKQETQYF.

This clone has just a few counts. The CDR3 sequence is CASSQKGAFTYEQYF. For the CDR3, the DNA is TGTGCCAGCAGTCAAAAGGGGGCCTTTACCTACGAGCAGTACTTC. V is TRBV27 and J is TRBJ2-7; 7 nucleotides line up with TRBD1. The germline gives CDR1 MNHEY, CDR2 SMNVEV (reference sequence). Losses at the gene ends were 5 bases for V and 2 bases for J; bases not matched to a gene: 9. This CDR3 is 15 amino acids long.

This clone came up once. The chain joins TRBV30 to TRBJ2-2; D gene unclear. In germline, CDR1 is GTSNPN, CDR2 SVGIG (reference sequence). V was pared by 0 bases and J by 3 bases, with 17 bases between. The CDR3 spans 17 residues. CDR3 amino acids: CAWSVFMAGLDTGELFF. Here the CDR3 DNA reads TGTGCCTGGAGTGTATTCATGGCCGGGTTAGACACCGGGGAGCTGTTTTTT. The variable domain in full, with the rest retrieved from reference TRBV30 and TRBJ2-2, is SQTIHQWPATLVQPVGSPLSLECTVEGTSNPNLYWYRQAAGRGLQLLFYSVGIGQISSEVPQNLSASRPQDRQFILSSKKLLLSDSGFYLCAWSVFMAGLDTGELFFGEGSRLTVL.

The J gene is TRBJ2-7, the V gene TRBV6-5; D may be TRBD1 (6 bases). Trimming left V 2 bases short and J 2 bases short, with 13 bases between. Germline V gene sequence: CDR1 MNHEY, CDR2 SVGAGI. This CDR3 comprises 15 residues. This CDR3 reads CASSYGDMSTYEQYF. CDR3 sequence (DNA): TGTGCCAGCAGTTACGGGGACATGTCGACCTACGAGCAGTACTTC.

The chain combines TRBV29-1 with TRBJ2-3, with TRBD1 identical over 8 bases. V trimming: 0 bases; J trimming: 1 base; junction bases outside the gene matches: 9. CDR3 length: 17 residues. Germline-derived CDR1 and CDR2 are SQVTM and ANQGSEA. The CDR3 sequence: CSVEETGDALRTDTQYF. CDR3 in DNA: TGCAGCGTTGAAGAGACAGGGGATGCTCTACGCACAGATACGCAGTATTTT.

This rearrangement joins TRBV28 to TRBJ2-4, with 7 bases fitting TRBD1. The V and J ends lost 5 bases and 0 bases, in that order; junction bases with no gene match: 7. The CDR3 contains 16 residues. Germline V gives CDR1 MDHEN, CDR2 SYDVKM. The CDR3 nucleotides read TGTGCCAGCAGTCCCACAGGGGACCTAGCCAAAAACATTCAGTACTTC. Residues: CASSPTGDLAKNIQYF.

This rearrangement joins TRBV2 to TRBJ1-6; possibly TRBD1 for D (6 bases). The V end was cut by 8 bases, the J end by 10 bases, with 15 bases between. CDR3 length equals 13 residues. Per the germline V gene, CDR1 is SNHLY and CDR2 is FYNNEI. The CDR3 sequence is CASRGGARSPLHF. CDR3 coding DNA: TGTGCCAGCCGGGGGGGGGCTCGCTCACCCCTCCACTTT.